The 21 T cell receptor beta chains presented below share a single source sample, sequenced in a study of blood T cell repertoires in COVID-19. This table comes from immunoSEQ multiplex PCR, and its TCRdb copy is limited to in-frame clones, with some not included. The table lists 150,000 to 180,000 clones, roughly 80% of them singletons, with around 1.5% in the top ten. The sequencing sample was made of peripheral blood. These receptors came from a man older than 75 with acute or convalescent COVID-19.

The J gene is TRBJ2-2, the V gene TRBV27; 7 bases are shared with TRBD1. This CDR3 contains 15 residues. Germline V CDR1 and CDR2: MNHEY, SMNVEV (reference sequence). V trimming: 6 bases; J trimming: 6 bases; junction bases outside the gene matches: 10. This chain's CDR3 is CASRQGGAVPGELFF. CDR3 nucleotide sequence: TGTGCCAGCAGGCAAGGGGGCGCGGTCCCCGGGGAGCTGTTTTTT.

CDR3 amino acids: CASSAIGGANTEAFF. Here the CDR3 DNA reads TGTGCCAGCAGTGCAATAGGGGGCGCGAACACTGAAGCTTTCTTT. The chain has TRBV6-4 and TRBJ1-1; 7 positions match TRBD1. The CDR3 runs 15 residues. J lost 1 base, V lost 4 bases, and 6 bases had no gene match. Germline assignment: CDR1 MRHNA and CDR2 SNTAGT.

This chain uses TRBV11-1 with TRBJ1-2, with 7 bases fitting TRBD1. With 5 bases clipped from V and 6 bases from J, the junction kept 9 bases outside the gene matches. Germline loops: CDR1 SGHAT, CDR2 FQDESV (reference sequence). This CDR3 has 14 residues. CDR3 sequence (DNA): TGTGCCAGCAGCCAGCGACAGGGAATGGATGGCTACACCTTC. Its translation: CASSQRQGMDGYTF.

The chain combines TRBV28 with TRBJ1-6; D is ambiguous. Trimming shortened V by 4 bases and J by 2 bases, and 6 bases separated the two germline ends. The germline gives CDR1 MDHEN, CDR2 SYDVKM. The CDR3 length is 14 residues. CDR3 protein: CASSSPPYNSPLHF. Written as DNA, the CDR3 is TGTGCCAGCAGTTCTCCTCCCTATAATTCACCCCTCCACTTT.

The rearrangement uses TRBV6-5 and TRBJ2-1, with TRBD2 matching over 13 bases. V trimming: 5 bases; J trimming: 9 bases; junction bases outside the gene matches: 7. Germline CDR1 is MNHEY and CDR2 is SVGAGI. The length of the CDR3 is 15 residues. The CDR3 loop reads CASSKLAGGLGEQFF. The CDR3 DNA reads TGTGCCAGCAGTAAACTAGCGGGGGGGCTCGGTGAGCAGTTCTTC.

The chain carries TRBV24-1 and TRBJ2-2; D is undetermined. Germline lookup yields CDR1 KGHDR and CDR2 SFDVKD. The CDR3 has 14 amino acids. Deletions cut 4 bases from V and 5 bases from J, with 10 bases between. CDR3 sequence (DNA): TGTGCCACCAGTGAAGCCGGTCCGACCGGGGAGCTGTTTTTT. As protein: CATSEAGPTGELFF.

This clone was found a few times. The rearrangement joins TRBV6-2 or TRBV6-3 to TRBJ2-3; 8 bases fit TRBD2. The germline gives CDR1 MNHEY, CDR2 SVGEGT. Trimming at V came to 4 bases and at J to 4 bases, leaving 10 bases not matched to a gene. This CDR3 spans 16 amino acids. Written as DNA, the CDR3 is TGTGCCAGCAGTTCATTTTCTAGCGGGCCCCCAGATACGCAGTATTTT. It encodes CASSSFSSGPPDTQYF.

The V call is TRBV3-1 (or the pseudogene TRBV3-2), the J call TRBJ2-7; 9 nucleotides match TRBD2. The germline CDR1 and CDR2 sequences are LGHDT and YNNKEL (reference sequence). V was clipped by 4 bases and J by 4 bases; unmatched bases: 11. This CDR3 has 16 residues. CDR3 bases: TGTGCCAGCAGCCCCGGAACCGGGACTAGCACTTACGAGCAGTACTTC. Encoded protein: CASSPGTGTSTYEQYF.

The chain combines TRBV2 with TRBJ1-3, with D unclear. This CDR3 is 16 amino acids long. Trimming left V 4 bases short and J 4 bases short, with 17 bases between. The germline V gene has CDR1 SNHLY and CDR2 FYNNEI. The CDR3 coding sequence is TGTGCCAGCAGTGCGCTACAGTTCCTCACGGGAAACACCATATATTTT. Residues: CASSALQFLTGNTIYF.

In its sample, this clone was seen a few times. J is TRBJ2-7 and V is TRBV9; TRBD1 matches at 8 bases. V was pared by 4 bases and J by 4 bases, with 7 bases of the junction left unmatched. CDR3 length: 14 residues. Germline V gene sequence: CDR1 SGDLS, CDR2 YYNGEE. CDR3 nucleotide sequence: TGTGCCAGCAGCCGGACAGGGACCCCGTACGAGCAGTACTTC. Translating it yields CASSRTGTPYEQYF. The whole variable domain, filled in from reference TRBV9 and TRBJ2-7, reads DSGVTQTPKHLITATGQRVTLRCSPRSGDLSVYWYQQSLDQGLQFLIQYYNGEERAKGNILERFSAQQFPDLHSELNLSSLELGDSALYFCASSRTGTPYEQYFGPGTRLTVT.

This sequence joins TRBV7-8 and TRBJ1-2; 7 bases agree with TRBD1. The V gene's germline CDR1 is SGHVS and CDR2 FQNEAQ. This CDR3 region has 14 residues. The junction had 7 bases not matched to a gene; V was cut back by 5 bases and J by 4 bases. DNA of the CDR3: TGTGCCAGCAGCCTTGGGACAGAAACCTATGGCTACACCTTC. Translated, it gives CASSLGTETYGYTF.

This clone showed up just a few times. The chain links TRBV2 to TRBJ2-2, with D possibly matching TRBD2 (5 bases). The CDR3 is 13 residues long. The germline gives CDR1 SNHLY, CDR2 FYNNEI. V shed 1 base and J shed 6 bases, with 6 bases lying between them. CDR3 nucleotides: TGTGCCAGCAGTGAAGGGCGGGCCGGGGAGCTGTTTTTT. Its translation is CASSEGRAGELFF.

The chain couples TRBV6-5 to TRBJ1-1; 7 bases line up with TRBD1. The V gene's germline CDR1 is MNHEY and CDR2 SVGAGI. This CDR3 is built from 14 residues. V dropped 7 bases and J dropped 0; count of bases not matched to a gene: 5. CDR3 region: CASMKTGVNTEAFF. In DNA form, the CDR3 reads TGTGCCAGCATGAAAACAGGGGTGAACACTGAAGCTTTCTTT.

The V and J genes are TRBV6-5 and TRBJ2-7; D perhaps matches TRBD2 (5 bases). Germline assignment: CDR1 MNHEY and CDR2 SVGAGI. The CDR3 sequence is 15 residues long. Trimming cost V 0 bases and J 3 bases, with 12 bases left between them. The CDR3 nucleotides are TGTGCCAGCAGTTACTCCCACCGGGGAATCTACGAGCAGTACGTC. Translated, it gives CASSYSHRGIYEQYV.

This clone was detected only a few times. The chain combines TRBV18 with TRBJ2-7; TRBD1 matches at 9 bases. CDR1 and CDR2 from the germline V gene are KGHSH and LQKENI. The V segment lost 0 bases and the J segment 5 bases; nucleotides outside the gene matches: 5. The CDR3 contains 15 residues. The CDR3 region has the DNA TGTGCCAGCTCACCACCGAGCGGACAGGGGAACGAGCAGTACTTC. It encodes CASSPPSGQGNEQYF.

The rearrangement links TRBV7-8 to TRBJ2-3, with 7 positions matching TRBD2. Germline V lookup: CDR1 SGHVS, CDR2 FQNEAQ. The V segment lost 2 bases and the J segment 3 bases; nucleotides outside the gene matches: 14. CDR3 size: 18 residues. The CDR3 protein is CASSLRRGGAWKTDTQYF. The CDR3 coding sequence is TGTGCCAGCAGCTTAAGGCGGGGAGGGGCTTGGAAAACAGATACGCAGTATTTT.

In its sample, this clone was seen a few times. V is TRBV5-6 and J is TRBJ1-6; D ambiguous. The CDR3 sequence is 15 residues long. Per the germline V gene, CDR1 is SGHDT and CDR2 is YYEEEE. Deletions cut 0 bases from V and 6 bases from J, with 10 bases between. CDR3: CASSLAGSGNSPLHF. CDR3 in DNA: TGTGCCAGCAGCTTGGCGGGGTCAGGTAATTCACCCCTCCACTTT.

The chain links TRBV3-1 (or the pseudogene TRBV3-2) to TRBJ1-3; the match to TRBD1 covers 7 bases. V shed 5 bases, J shed 0 bases, and the junction held 13 bases outside the gene matches. CDR3 length: 18 residues. Germline V gene lookup returns CDR1 LGHDT and CDR2 YNNKEL (reference sequence). This CDR3 reads CASSLGLGGLVSGNTIYF. The CDR3 DNA sequence: TGTGCCAGCAGCTTAGGGCTAGGGGGCCTGGTCTCTGGAAACACCATATATTTT.

This clone was counted only a few times. The chain is built from TRBV30 and TRBJ1-5, with D possibly being TRBD1 (5 bases). The CDR3 is 13 residues long. V lost 0 bases and J 5 bases, leaving 8 bases between the germline ends. Per germline, CDR1 GTSNPN and CDR2 SVGIG (reference sequence). CDR3 amino acids: CAWSVQVDQPQHF. The CDR3, as DNA: TGTGCCTGGAGTGTACAGGTCGATCAGCCCCAGCATTTT.

V gene TRBV7-3 combines with J gene TRBJ2-2; D is possibly TRBD2 (5 bases). V was trimmed by 5 bases and J by 5 bases, leaving 12 bases between them. The CDR3 totals 14 residues. Germline CDR1 reads SGHTA; CDR2 reads FQGTGA. CDR3 DNA: TGTGCCAGCAGCGGACGTAGAGGGACCGGGGAGCTGTTTTTT. Protein sequence: CASSGRRGTGELFF.

The genes are TRBV2 and TRBJ2-7; 10 bases match TRBD2. After removal of 4 bases from V and 7 bases from J, the junction contained 7 bases not matched to a gene. CDR1 SNHLY and CDR2 FYNNEI come from the germline V gene. This CDR3 has 14 residues. The CDR3, as DNA: TGTGCCAGCAGTGTACTAGCGGGGCAATGGGAGCAGTACTTC. It yields the protein CASSVLAGQWEQYF.